This T cell receptor (beta chain) was documented in a study of T cell changes during pregnancy in multiple sclerosis. The CDR3 length is 13 residues. Germline lookup yields CDR1 SGDLS and CDR2 YYNGEE. The V end was cut by 0 bases, the J end by 3 bases, with 3 bases between. Measured with immunoSEQ multiplex PCR; TCRdb has only the in-frame clones, and not every one. The sample holds about 34,000 clones; 85% to 90% are singletons and the top ten take roughly 4.8%. This sequence was found in a female donor with multiple sclerosis, enrolled in a pregnancy study. The material was CD8+ T cells from peripheral blood mononuclear cells, obtained after pregnancy. The J gene is TRBJ2-2, the V gene TRBV9; D is uncertain. CDR3 in amino acids: CASSVAYTGELFF. In DNA form, the CDR3 reads TGTGCCAGCAGCGTAGCTTACACCGGGGAGCTGTTTTTT.